This T cell receptor beta chain came from a study of T cells in Graves' hyperthyroidism and ophthalmopathy (dated by TCRdb to about 2019). With respect to the entire study: To identify distinguishing TCR V-J signatures, a discovery cohort of around 100 patients was used, comprising 40 to 45 with Graves' ophthalmopathy and 57 with stable Graves' hyperthyroidism. The 100 or so discovery patients were divided at random into training and test sets in a 7:3 ratio. According to the paper, TCR Vbeta CDR3 sequencing was carried out on more than 120 peripheral blood samples, which came from over 40 ophthalmopathy, around 75 hyperthyroidism and roughly 17 progressor patients. Whether ophthalmopathy could be predicted prospectively was tested in an independent validation cohort made up of 18 to 20 hyperthyroidism patients plus 17 patients who later progressed to ophthalmopathy. Once sampling was done, hyperthyroidism patients were given methimazole at a starting dose of 30 mg daily, whereas ophthalmopathy patients were given high-dose intravenous methylprednisolone. Thyroid tissue and blood T-cell repertoires from roughly 6 Graves' hyperthyroidism patients were also compared in the study. Broad study findings and their caveats: A 13 V-J signature model separated ophthalmopathy from stable hyperthyroidism, with over 85% sensitivity and 81.08% specificity in cross-validation and 80%/75% in testing. Most expanded thyroid clonotypes (frequency above 0.001) were also found in blood, which suggests that blood repertoires may mirror thyroid immune responses. Sample size was not statistically predetermined, and investigators were not blinded to group allocation. In validation, the model predicted progression to ophthalmopathy with roughly 70% sensitivity and over 72% specificity, a median of 6.5 months before onset.

Patients with uncontrolled infections, other autoimmune diseases, pregnancy or lactation were excluded. Diagnoses were established on the basis of clinical symptoms, serum thyroxine and TRAb, thyroid ultrasound, and orbital computed tomography. Total RNA was extracted using Trizol reagent, and RNA quality was assessed on an Agilent 2100 Bioanalyzer. The TCR beta CDR3 regions were amplified from the RNA transcripts. A first-round RT-PCR of the TCR CDR3 used the HTBI primer set with the Qiagen OneStep RT-PCR kit. Libraries were constructed in a second round of multiplex PCR, after which size selection and purification were performed. Libraries were sequenced paired-end with 100 bp reads on an Illumina HiSeq2000. The source study handled its data this way. Raw data were processed with SOAPnuke, discarding reads with adapters, uncalled bases, mean Phred below 15, or no exact constant-primer or identifier match. COPE v1.2.5 was used to merge high-quality paired reads, and clonotypes were defined as unique nucleotide sequences. MiTCR v1.1 was used to align clonotypes to the IMGT TRBV, TRBD and TRBJ reference segments. Analysis was restricted to V-J combinations with a frequency above 0.0001, which covered about 99% of repertoires. The TCS score was defined as the ratio of F50 (clonal expansion) to E x V (chaos), calculated using BLOSUM62-based TCRdist between CDR3 peptides within each V-J. Welch's t-statistics and random forest reduced fewer than 600 V-J features to fewer than 15, which were used in a naive Bayes classifier (R e1071). Thyroid-blood repertoire similarity was quantified with the Morisita-Horn index. The public reads were run again by TCRdb, first through fastp at Q25 and then through MiXCR, and only productive beta chains were kept. Under each unique CDR3 protein, matching rows form one entry showing the most common genes and DNA. It is TCRdb's table, rather than the study itself, that gives the V and J calls and clone size. The sample contains over 500,000 distinct CDR3 sequences, approximately 48% of them found a single time. The ten largest account for about 45% of the sample.

The germline V gene specifies SGHTA as CDR1 and FQGNSA as CDR2. From cysteine to phenylalanine, the CDR3 is 13 amino acids long. Just CDR3 DNA is preserved here, 39 bases in frame from base 1. For this clonotype: No cognate antigen has been identified for it. The junction departs from germline at one end; a sequencing error may be responsible.

Rearrangement joined TRBV7-2 to TRBJ1-2, with the D gene not clear enough to name. The sequenced material came from peripheral blood or thyroid tissue (not recorded which). This TCR was sampled from an adult woman with Graves' disease, either hyperthyroidism or ophthalmopathy (not recorded which). The DNA reads as follows: TGCGCCAGCAGCCAAGTATCGGCAAATGGCTACACCTTC. It specifies CASSQVSANGYTF.